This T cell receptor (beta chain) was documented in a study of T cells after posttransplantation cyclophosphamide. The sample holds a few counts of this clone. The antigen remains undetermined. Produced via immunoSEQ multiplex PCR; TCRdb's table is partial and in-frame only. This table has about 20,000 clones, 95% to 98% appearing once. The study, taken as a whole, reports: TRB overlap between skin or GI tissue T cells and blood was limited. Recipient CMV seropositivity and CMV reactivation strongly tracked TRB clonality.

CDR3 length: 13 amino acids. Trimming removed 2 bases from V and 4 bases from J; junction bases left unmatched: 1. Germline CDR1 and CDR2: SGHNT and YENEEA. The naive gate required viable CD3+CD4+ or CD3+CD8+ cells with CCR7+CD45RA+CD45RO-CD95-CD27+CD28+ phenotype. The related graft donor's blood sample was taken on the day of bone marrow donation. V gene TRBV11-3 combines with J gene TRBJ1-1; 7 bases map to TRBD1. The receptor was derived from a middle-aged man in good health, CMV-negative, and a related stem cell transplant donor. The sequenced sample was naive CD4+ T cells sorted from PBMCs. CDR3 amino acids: CASSLPGGTEAFF. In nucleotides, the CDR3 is TGTGCCAGCAGCTTACCAGGGGGCACTGAAGCTTTCTTT.